Described below is a single T cell receptor (beta chain) sequence and its context. The source of the sample is a study of shared T cell receptors in the human thymus. Repertoires were generated with immunoSEQ multiplex PCR, while TCRdb's copy carries only in-frame clones and drops some. The data hold roughly 700,000 clones, with over 75% observed a single time. The same sample was also studied in work on human thymus T cells.

The sequenced sample was thymocytes. This clonotype was sampled from a boy less than two years old with a congenital heart defect.

The CDR3 DNA reads TGTGCCAGCAGTTCCAAGGAGTTGGCAGGGGTTCTCCAAGAGACCCAGTACTTC. It specifies CASSSKELAGVLQETQYF. The gene calls are TRBV27 and TRBJ2-5; D is possibly TRBD1 (6 bases). Trimming pared 4 bases from V and 1 base from J, leaving 22 bases between. The CDR3 runs to 18 residues. Germline loops: CDR1 MNHEY, CDR2 SMNVEV (reference sequence).